The source of this T cell receptor beta chain is a study of T cell repertoires in cytomegalovirus infection. On the study more broadly: TCR beta signatures that were public indicated CMV infection and matching HLA type.

Germline V gene data show CDR1 as MNHEY and CDR2 as SMNVEV (reference sequence). The germline V and J ends were trimmed by 2 bases and 1 base, with 8 bases remaining between them. The CDR3 sequence is 14 residues long. This clonotype has a count of ten or more. Its antigen is as yet unknown. Whole-study findings and limits: Accumulated public TCR beta family frequency recognized individuals carrying CMV together with the relevant HLA. In two of eight donors, the top clonotype was HLA-C-restricted CMV-specific.

TCRdb re-analysed the reads in MiXCR, keeping a single row per CDR3 protein. The table shows approximately 140,000 distinct CDR3 sequences, with 20% to 30% occurring only once. This receptor was identified in a human donor in good health (CMV status not recorded). Some clones in this sample may be carry-over from other donors' samples. The chain combines TRBV27 with TRBJ1-1, with D maybe TRBD1 (5 bases). The sample taken for sequencing was PBMCs, sequenced either directly or after in vitro stimulation (not recorded which). This CDR3 reads CASSLIGGNTEAFF. The DNA of the CDR3 is TGTGCCAGCAGTTTAATTGGGGGGAACACTGAAGCTTTCTTT.